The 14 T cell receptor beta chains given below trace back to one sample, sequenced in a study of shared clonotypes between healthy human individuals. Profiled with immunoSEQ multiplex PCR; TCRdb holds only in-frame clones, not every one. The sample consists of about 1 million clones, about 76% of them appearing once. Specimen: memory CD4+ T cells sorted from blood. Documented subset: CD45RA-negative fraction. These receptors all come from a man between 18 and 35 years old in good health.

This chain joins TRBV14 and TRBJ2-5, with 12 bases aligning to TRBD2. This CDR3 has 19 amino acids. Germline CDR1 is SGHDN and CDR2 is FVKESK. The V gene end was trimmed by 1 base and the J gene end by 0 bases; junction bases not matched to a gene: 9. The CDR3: CASSQGPTSGGHHQETQYF. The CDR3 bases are TGTGCCAGCAGCCAAGGTCCGACTAGCGGGGGCCACCACCAAGAGACCCAGTACTTC. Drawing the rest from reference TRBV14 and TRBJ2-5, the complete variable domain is EAGVTQFPSHSVIEKGQTVTLRCDPISGHDNLYWYRRVMGKEIKFLLHFVKESKQDESGMPNNRFLAERTGGTYSTLKVQPAELEDSGVYFCASSQGPTSGGHHQETQYFGPGTRLLVL.

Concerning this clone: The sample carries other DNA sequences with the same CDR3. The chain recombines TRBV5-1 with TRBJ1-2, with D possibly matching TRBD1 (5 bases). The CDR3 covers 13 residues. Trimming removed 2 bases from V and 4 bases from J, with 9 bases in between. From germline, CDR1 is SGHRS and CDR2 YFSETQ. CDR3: CASSLGDLYGYTF. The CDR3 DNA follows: TGCGCCAGCAGCTTAGGGGATCTCTATGGCTACACCTTC.

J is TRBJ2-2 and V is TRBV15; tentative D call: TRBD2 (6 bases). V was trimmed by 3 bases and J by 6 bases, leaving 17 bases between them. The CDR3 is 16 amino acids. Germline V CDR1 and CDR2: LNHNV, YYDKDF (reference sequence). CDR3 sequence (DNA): TGTGCCACCAGCAGTCTGGGGGACTTCCTTCCCGGGGAGCTGTTTTTT. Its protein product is CATSSLGDFLPGELFF.

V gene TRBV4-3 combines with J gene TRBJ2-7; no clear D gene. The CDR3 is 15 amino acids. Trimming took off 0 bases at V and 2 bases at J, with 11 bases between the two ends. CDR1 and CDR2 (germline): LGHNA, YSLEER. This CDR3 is CASSQDPVATYEQYF. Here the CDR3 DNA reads TGCGCCAGCAGCCAAGATCCGGTGGCAACCTACGAGCAGTACTTC.

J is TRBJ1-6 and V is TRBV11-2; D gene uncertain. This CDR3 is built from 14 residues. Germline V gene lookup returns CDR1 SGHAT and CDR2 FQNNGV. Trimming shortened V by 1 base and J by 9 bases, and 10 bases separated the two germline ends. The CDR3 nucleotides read TGTGCCAGCAGCTTAGTCGGGTCTGCTTCACCCCTCCACTTT. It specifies CASSLVGSASPLHF.

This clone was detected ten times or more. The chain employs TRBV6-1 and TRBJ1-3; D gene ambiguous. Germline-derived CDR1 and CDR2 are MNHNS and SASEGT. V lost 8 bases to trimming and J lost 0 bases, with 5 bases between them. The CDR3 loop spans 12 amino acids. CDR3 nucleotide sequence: TGTGCCAGCGGAAGCTCTGGAAACACCATATATTTT. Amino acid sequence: CASGSSGNTIYF.

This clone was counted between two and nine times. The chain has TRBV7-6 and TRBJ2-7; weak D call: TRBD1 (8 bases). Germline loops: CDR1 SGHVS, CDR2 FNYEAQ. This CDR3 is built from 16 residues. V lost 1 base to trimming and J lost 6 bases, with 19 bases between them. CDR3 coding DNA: TGTGCCAGCAGCTTAGACGGAACAGGGGGGGGACTCGAGCAGTACTTC. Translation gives CASSLDGTGGGLEQYF.

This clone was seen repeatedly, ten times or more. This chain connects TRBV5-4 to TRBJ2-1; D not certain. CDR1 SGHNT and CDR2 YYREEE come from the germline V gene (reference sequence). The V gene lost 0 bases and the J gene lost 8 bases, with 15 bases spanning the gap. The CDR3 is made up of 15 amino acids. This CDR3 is CASSLGGIHTDEQFF. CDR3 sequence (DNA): TGTGCCAGCAGCTTGGGGGGAATACATACCGATGAGCAGTTCTTC.

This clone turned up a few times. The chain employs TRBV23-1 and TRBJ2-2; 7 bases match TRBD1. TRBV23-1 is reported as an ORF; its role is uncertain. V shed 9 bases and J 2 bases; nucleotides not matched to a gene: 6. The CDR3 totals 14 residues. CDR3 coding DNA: TGCGCCAGTGCGAACAGGGGTAACACCGGGGAGCTGTTTTTT. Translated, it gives CASANRGNTGELFF.

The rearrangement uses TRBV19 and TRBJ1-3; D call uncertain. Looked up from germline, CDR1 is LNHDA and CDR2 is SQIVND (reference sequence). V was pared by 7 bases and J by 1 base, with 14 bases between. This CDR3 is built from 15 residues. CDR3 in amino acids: CASTPSWSSGNTIYF. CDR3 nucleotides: TGTGCCAGTACCCCCTCGTGGTCATCTGGAAACACCATATATTTT.

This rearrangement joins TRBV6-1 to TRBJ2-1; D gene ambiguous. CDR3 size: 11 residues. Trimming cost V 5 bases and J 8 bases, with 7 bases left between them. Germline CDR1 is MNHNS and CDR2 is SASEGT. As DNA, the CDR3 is TGTGCCAGCAGTCCGTGGTATGAGCAGTTCTTC. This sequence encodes CASSPWYEQFF.

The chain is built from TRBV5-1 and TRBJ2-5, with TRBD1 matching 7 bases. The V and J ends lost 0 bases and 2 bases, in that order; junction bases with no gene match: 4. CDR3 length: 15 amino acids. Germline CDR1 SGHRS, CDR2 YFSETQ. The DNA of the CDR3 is TGCGCCAGCAGCTTGGGGACGGGACAGCAAGAGACCCAGTACTTC. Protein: CASSLGTGQQETQYF. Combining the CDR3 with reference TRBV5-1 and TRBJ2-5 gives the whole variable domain KAGVTQTPRYLIKTRGQQVTLSCSPISGHRSVSWYQQTPGQGLQFLFEYFSETQRNKGNFPGRFSGRQFSNSRSEMNVSTLELGDSALYLCASSLGTGQQETQYFGPGTRLLVL.

The chain's CDR3 is CASSLAADYEQYF. CDR3 DNA: TGCGCCAGCAGCTTGGCGGCAGACTACGAGCAGTACTTC. The V call is TRBV5-1, the J call TRBJ2-7; D is unclear. Germline loops: CDR1 SGHRS, CDR2 YFSETQ. V lost 0 bases to trimming and J lost 3 bases, with 7 bases between them. The CDR3 length is 13 residues.

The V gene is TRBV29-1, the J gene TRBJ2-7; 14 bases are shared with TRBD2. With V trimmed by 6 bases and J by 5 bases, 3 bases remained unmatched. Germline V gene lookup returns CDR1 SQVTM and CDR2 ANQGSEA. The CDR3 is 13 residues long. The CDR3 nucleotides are TGCAGCGTCCGGACTAGCGGGAGGAACGAGCAGTACTTC. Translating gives CSVRTSGRNEQYF.